This TCR beta chain appears in the sequencing data of a study of blood T cell repertoires in COVID-19 (dated by TCRdb to 2020 to 2021). Context from the whole study: Samples from collaborators originated in the United States, Italy and Spain and spanned both the acute and convalescent phases of COVID-19. The prospective study material was composed of cDNA or gDNA derived from T cells, B-cell-depleted T cells, or PBMCs. The dataset comprised deeply sampled blood TCRbeta repertoires from subjects exposed to, actively infected with, or recovered from COVID-19. A freely available public database, intended as a resource for researchers studying the immune response to SARS-CoV-2, is where the repertoires were released. The samples were drawn from two sources: the first 160 participants of the ongoing ImmuneRACE study, and some 1,300 subjects contributed by 6 global collaborators. Nearly every sample came with metadata listing a de-identified subject ID, COVID-19 status, age in years and sex. Where available, HLA class I and class II types were taken from metadata supplied by the sample provider and were not determined by assay-based typing. On the study overall, not on this receptor specifically: How much clinical and demographic metadata was included differed by source and by participant, and the metadata was provided uncurated.

TCRbeta CDR3 regions were amplified from genomic DNA by means of the immunoSEQ Assay, a bias-controlled multiplex PCR. The study's processing was this. The number of nucleated cells in each sample was estimated from the amplification of reference gene primers within the assay. To quantify the absolute abundance of each unique TCRbeta CDR3 rearrangement, sequence reads were collapsed and filtered. For each sample, productive Simpson clonality was calculated as the square root of Simpson's diversity index across productive rearrangements. TCRdb took over this immuneACCESS table, retaining in-frame rearrangements with V and J assigned. Such tables are incomplete; in checked studies, under half of the missing clones stem from an unresolved V gene, and the remainder is unexplained. V, J and clone size are those of that table, while D and trimming were read from the DNA. The sample table contains approximately 500,000 clones; only one count was recorded for roughly 90% of them. Approximately 1.8% of the sample belongs to the ten largest clones.

As regards this clone: Its specific antigen is unknown. No base quality values were provided; no much bigger clone lies one nucleotide off.

The CDR3 starts with the cysteine, ends with the phenylalanine, and has 13 residues. Only the CDR3 DNA stays, 39 bases, in frame from base 1. V is pared back by 1 base and J by 2 bases, with 6 bases lying between the germline termini. CDR1 SGHTA and CDR2 FQGNSA are derived from the germline V gene. Participants in the prospective study were enrolled through a virtual design, were aged about 18 to 100 years, and lived in about two dozen United States geographic areas. Cohort assignment in the prospective study relied on participant-reported clinical history from a screening survey and a study questionnaire. Recovered participants in ImmuneRACE Cohort 3 were defined as having two consecutive negative NP/OP PCR tests, clearance from a healthcare professional, or resolution of symptoms. In the prospective study, whole blood, serum and a nasopharyngeal or oropharyngeal swab were collected from each participant by mobile phlebotomists. Over a 2-month period, participants in the prospective study had the option of providing additional blood draws and questionnaires. Blood samples from the prospective study were shipped frozen or at room temperature prior to DNA extraction.

This TCR was sampled from a woman between 40 and 50 years old who had recovered from COVID-19. Material: PBMCs or T cells enriched from blood (not recorded which). The rearrangement joined TRBV7-2 to TRBJ2-7, with the D gene uncertain. The bases are TGTGCCAGCAGCTTAGGCGTCACCTACGAGCAGTACTTC. Its protein is CASSLGVTYEQYF.